This TCR beta chain comes out of a study of T cell changes during pregnancy in multiple sclerosis. The method was immunoSEQ multiplex PCR; TCRdb's version includes in-frame clones alone and lacks a portion of them. In the table there are more than 50,000 clones, around 90% of which are singletons. The table lists this clone with a count of one. The specimen comprised peripheral blood, sampled before pregnancy. This TCR was sampled from a female donor with multiple sclerosis, enrolled in a pregnancy study.

The CDR3 region is CASSWDGEGVGELFF. The CDR3 nucleotides read TGCGCCAGCAGCTGGGACGGCGAGGGGGTTGGGGAGCTGTTTTTT. The chain uses TRBV10-2 and TRBJ2-2; maybe TRBD1 (6 bases). Germline CDR1 is WSHSY and CDR2 is SAAADI. CDR3 size: 15 residues. The V end was cut by 6 bases, the J end by 8 bases, with 19 bases between.